The 13 T cell receptor beta chains in this list originate from one sample, sequenced in a study of early T cells in non-severe SARS-CoV-2 infection. TCRdb re-analysed the 5' RACE reads in MiXCR, keeping a single row per CDR3 protein. The sample holds tens of thousands of distinct CDR3 sequences, roughly 7.3% seen once. Sequenced material: whole blood. The receptor source for this set is an adult who was a healthcare worker with PCR-confirmed SARS-CoV-2 infection or an uninfected control (not recorded which).

The J gene is TRBJ2-1, the V gene TRBV11-2, with 10 bases that match TRBD2. The germline V gene has CDR1 SGHAT and CDR2 FQNNGV. Unmatched junction bases numbered 5, after V lost 0 bases and J lost 6 bases. The CDR3 length is 16 residues. Written as DNA, the CDR3 is TGTGCCAGCAGCTTAGATTTGGGACTAGCGTCCAATGAGCAGTTCTTC. This gives the protein CASSLDLGLASNEQFF.

The table lists this clonotype with a few counts. The J gene is TRBJ1-1, the V gene TRBV5-1, with 9 positions matching TRBD1. The CDR3 has 14 amino acids. The germline CDR1 and CDR2 sequences are SGHRS and YFSETQ. The V segment lost 4 bases and the J segment 3 bases; nucleotides outside the gene matches: 4. CDR3 protein: CASSEQGADTEAFF. The CDR3 coding sequence is TGCGCCAGCAGCGAACAGGGGGCGGACACTGAAGCTTTCTTT.

The rearrangement uses TRBV6-1 and TRBJ1-1; tentative D call: TRBD1 (5 bases). CDR1 and CDR2 (germline): MNHNS, SASEGT. Trimming took off 5 bases at V and 4 bases at J, with 23 bases between the two ends. CDR3 length: 17 residues. The CDR3 DNA reads as TGTGCCAGCAGTCCCCGGCCCGGGGGGATGTTTGGCACTGAAGCTTTCTTT. It codes for CASSPRPGGMFGTEAFF.

Many counts were recorded for this clonotype. V is TRBV29-1 and J is TRBJ1-3; possibly TRBD1 for D (5 bases). Germline V gene lookup returns CDR1 SQVTM and CDR2 ANQGSEA. This CDR3 contains 15 residues. V shed 0 bases and J shed 4 bases, with 13 bases lying between them. The CDR3 protein is CSVEDQAGVGNTIYF. The CDR3 bases are TGCAGCGTTGAAGATCAGGCGGGGGTAGGAAACACCATATATTTT.

The gene calls are TRBV5-1 and TRBJ2-7; TRBD1 matches at 9 bases. This CDR3 comprises 15 residues. After removal of 3 bases from V and 3 bases from J, the junction contained 7 bases not matched to a gene. The germline gives CDR1 SGHRS, CDR2 YFSETQ. Written as DNA, the CDR3 is TGCGCCAGCAGCTGGGCGGGACAGGGAAACTACGAGCAGTACTTC. It is translated as CASSWAGQGNYEQYF.

In this sample, this clonotype turned up a few times. The V gene is TRBV12-3 or TRBV12-4, the J gene TRBJ2-1; perhaps D is TRBD1 or TRBD2 (5 bases each). Trimming took off 2 bases at V and 3 bases at J, with 8 bases between the two ends. This CDR3 contains 14 residues. The CDR3 loop reads CASSLQGRYNEQFF. The CDR3 bases are TGTGCCAGCAGTTTACAGGGACGCTACAATGAGCAGTTCTTC.

In its sample, this clonotype was seen a few times. CDR3 nucleotides: TGTGCCAGCAGTTCCCAACTGGCAACTAATGAAAAACTGTTTTTT. Amino acids: CASSSQLATNEKLFF. The rearrangement links TRBV12-3 or TRBV12-4 to TRBJ1-4; D gene unclear. Trimming took 4 bases from V and 0 from J, leaving 9 bases between them. This CDR3 spans 15 amino acids.

This clonotype was counted at least ten times. This sequence joins TRBV20-1 and TRBJ1-1, with D uncertain. Germline V gene lookup returns CDR1 DFQATT and CDR2 SNEGSKA (reference sequence). CDR3 size: 12 residues. V was pared by 4 bases and J by 1 base, with 7 bases between. This chain's CDR3 is CSATRQNTEAFF. In nucleotides, the CDR3 is TGCAGTGCTACTAGACAGAACACTGAAGCTTTCTTT.

The chain uses TRBV29-1 and TRBJ2-3; TRBD1 aligns across 8 bases. Germline-derived CDR1 and CDR2 are SQVTM and ANQGSEA. CDR3 length: 14 residues. The trim removed 6 bases at V and 1 base at J, leaving 6 bases unmatched. The CDR3 reads CSVALTGGTDTQYF. CDR3 DNA: TGCAGCGTCGCACTGACAGGGGGCACAGATACGCAGTATTTT.

V usage is TRBV28 and J usage is TRBJ2-7; D is unclear. The V end was cut by 6 bases, the J end by 5 bases, with 14 bases between. Germline CDR1 and CDR2: MDHEN and SYDVKM. This CDR3 has 13 amino acids. CDR3 protein: CASRSGQFHEQYF. For the CDR3, the DNA is TGTGCCAGCAGGTCGGGCCAGTTTCACGAGCAGTACTTC.

This clonotype has only a few counts. The chain has TRBV27 and TRBJ1-3; D gene ambiguous. V dropped 7 bases and J dropped 0 bases, with 7 bases sitting between them. Germline lookup yields CDR1 MNHEY and CDR2 SMNVEV (reference sequence). CDR3 length equals 13 residues. In DNA, the CDR3 is TGTGCCAGCACTACCCACTCTGGAAACACCATATATTTT. Its protein is CASTTHSGNTIYF.

The chain recombines TRBV28 with TRBJ2-7; TRBD1 matches at 11 bases. V lost 9 bases to trimming and J lost 2 bases; unmatched junction nucleotides: 6. Germline lookup yields CDR1 MDHEN and CDR2 SYDVKM. The CDR3 contains 14 residues. CDR3 sequence (DNA): TGTGCCAGTACAGGGACAGGGGGAACCTACGAGCAGTACTTC. Translated, it gives CASTGTGGTYEQYF.

This clonotype was observed many times. The rearrangement links TRBV5-4 to TRBJ2-7; tentative D call: TRBD2 (6 bases). V shed 0 bases and J shed 7 bases, with 14 bases lying between them. Germline lookup yields CDR1 SGHNT and CDR2 YYREEE (reference sequence). There are 14 residues in the CDR3. The CDR3 spells CASSLGEDWREQYF. As DNA, the CDR3 is TGTGCCAGCAGCTTGGGGGAGGACTGGAGGGAGCAGTACTTC.